In its sample, the clone carrying this T cell receptor (beta chain) was seen once. Data came from immunoSEQ multiplex PCR; TCRdb stores just in-frame clones and leaves some out. The data hold around 370,000 clones, with around 91% observed a single time. This record comes from a study of blood T cell repertoires in COVID-19. Study as a whole: The United States, Italy and Spain supplied acute and convalescent COVID-19 samples. PBMCs, B-cell-depleted T cells, or T cells were the source of the cDNA or gDNA that made up the material.

This CDR3 is 14 amino acids long. V gave up 5 bases and J gave up 4 bases, with 12 bases separating them. The germline gives CDR1 SNHLY, CDR2 FYNNEI. The receptor comes from a woman aged 18-35 years who had recovered from COVID-19. Input material: peripheral blood. The V and J genes are TRBV2 and TRBJ2-4; no reliable D call. In DNA form, the CDR3 reads TGTGCCAGCAGTATGGCAAGAGGTAAAAACATTCAGTACTTC. It codes for CASSMARGKNIQYF. Complete variable domain (other parts from reference TRBV2 and TRBJ2-4): EPEVTQTPSHQVTQMGQEVILRCVPISNHLYFYWYRQILGQKVEFLVSFYNNEISEKSEIFDDQFSVERPDGSNFTLKIRSTKLEDSAMYFCASSMARGKNIQYFGAGTRLSVL.